The present entry profiles one TCR beta chain with its context. No antigen is known for it. The CDR3 has 14 amino acids. Trimming removed 6 bases at V and 5 bases at J, with 13 bases between. Looked up from germline, CDR1 is SNHLY and CDR2 is FYNNEI. This specimen belongs to a study of PD-1 blockade in classical Hodgkin lymphoma. Broader study findings: Reports described newly diagnosed patients as having lower baseline TCR diversity than healthy donors. Causes of the repertoire differences remain undefined, possibly disease activity or prior therapy.

Time point here: newly diagnosed, previously untreated cHL patient sample. The authors compared against newly diagnosed, untreated classical Hodgkin lymphoma PBMCs. Generated by immunoSEQ multiplex PCR, the TCRdb table keeps only in-frame clones and is missing some. The sample lists some 70,000 clones, about 93% occurring once. J is TRBJ2-2 and V is TRBV2; D possibly corresponds to TRBD1 (5 bases). The sequence was obtained from a human donor with classical Hodgkin lymphoma. The sequencing sample was made of peripheral blood mononuclear cells (PBMCs). This CDR3 reads CASSYSTGTGELFF. As DNA, the CDR3 is TGTGCCAGCAGCTACTCAACAGGTACCGGGGAGCTGTTTTTT.